Listed here is a single T cell receptor (beta chain). Its antigen is as yet unknown. The V gene lost 4 bases and the J gene lost 1 base, with 13 bases spanning the gap. From germline, CDR1 is MNHNS and CDR2 SASEGT. The CDR3 sequence is 15 residues long. Regarding time point: 4-8 weeks after completion of therapy. These data come from a study of T cell therapy after organ transplantation. About the study: Of about 10 patients, eight responded clinically and two did not.

Study-wide points: Post-therapy CD8 clonality change correlated inversely with pretherapy clonality. Minimal repertoire change after therapy followed marked pretherapy expansions in nonresponders.

Sequencing used immunoSEQ multiplex PCR; TCRdb keeps in-frame clones, though not all of them. The data contain nearly 20,000 clones, around 82% of them singletons. Sequenced material: CD8+ T cells from blood, taken after autologous CMV-specific T cell therapy. The TCR comes from a human patient who had received a solid organ transplant and had CMV disease. The graft donor may have given rise to some T cells. The V call is TRBV6-1, the J call TRBJ1-1; D gene uncertain. The CDR3 DNA is TGTGCCAGCAGTGTTCCGGGCTGGGGGAACACTGAAGCTTTCTTT. This encodes CASSVPGWGNTEAFF.